These 13 T cell receptor beta chains share one sample of origin, sequenced in a study of OX40 agonist ivuxolimab in advanced cancers. The repertoire was sequenced with immunoSEQ multiplex PCR; TCRdb's copy has only in-frame clones and lacks some. The sample includes tens of thousands of clones, over 75% of them seen just once. The sequences come from CD4+ or CD8+ T cells sorted from blood, collected in a trial of the OX40 agonist ivuxolimab. These receptors all come from an adult with an advanced solid tumor such as melanoma, head and neck, liver or kidney cancer.

The J gene is TRBJ2-5, the V gene TRBV27; D is possibly TRBD1 or TRBD2 (7 bases each). The DNA end favors TRBJ2-7, so the J call may be wrong. The germline CDR1 and CDR2 sequences are MNHEY and SMNVEV (reference sequence). The CDR3 covers 15 residues. The CDR3 DNA reads as TGTGCCAGCTCACCTGGAGGGAGGGGGCTGTTCGAGCAGTACTTC. Translating it yields CASSPGGRGLFEQYF.

The chain recombines TRBV6-5 with TRBJ1-1; no reliable D call. The CDR3 loop spans 13 amino acids. The V gene lost 0 bases and the J gene lost 5 bases, with 7 bases spanning the gap. The V gene's germline CDR1 is MNHEY and CDR2 SVGAGI. This CDR3 is CASSYSSVTEAFF. The CDR3 DNA reads as TGTGCCAGCAGTTACTCGAGCGTTACTGAAGCTTTCTTT.

The rearrangement links TRBV19 to TRBJ1-2, with unresolved D. Trimming left V 4 bases short and J 0 bases short, with 9 bases between. In germline, CDR1 is LNHDA, CDR2 SQIVND (reference sequence). The CDR3 runs 14 residues. The DNA of the CDR3 is TGTGCCAGTAGTAGTTCTGGGCCTAACTATGGCTACACCTTC. Translating it yields CASSSSGPNYGYTF. The full variable domain, in which reference TRBV19 and TRBJ1-2 provide the parts outside the CDR3, is DGGITQSPKYLFRKEGQNVTLSCEQNLNHDAMYWYRQDPGQGLRLIYYSQIVNDFQKGDIAEGYSVSREKKESFPLTVTSAQKNPTAFYLCASSSSGPNYGYTFGSGTRLTVV.

The chain employs TRBV6-5 and TRBJ1-4; D unclear. Trimming removed 7 bases from V and 7 bases from J, with 10 bases in between. The length of the CDR3 is 12 residues. The germline CDR1 and CDR2 sequences are MNHEY and SVGAGI. The DNA of the CDR3 is TGTGCCAGCACGGGTTACGGTGAAAAACTGTTTTTT. This gives the protein CASTGYGEKLFF.

This chain connects TRBV5-1 to TRBJ2-3; 7 bases agree with TRBD2. Germline V gives CDR1 SGHRS, CDR2 YFSETQ. The CDR3 totals 18 residues. V dropped 4 bases and J dropped 2; count of bases not matched to a gene: 16. Written as DNA, the CDR3 is TGCGCCAGCAGCCCATCTCAGACTAGCCGATATGACACAGATACGCAGTATTTT. Protein: CASSPSQTSRYDTDTQYF.

V is TRBV21-1 and J is TRBJ1-3. TRBV21-1 is shown as a pseudogene. The CDR3 spans 14 residues. The CDR3 bases are TGTGCCAGCAGCAAGGGTCGGAGAGACGACACCATATATTTT. It specifies CASSKGRRDDTIYF.

The chain combines TRBV27 with TRBJ1-2; D may be TRBD1 (6 bases). V was pared by 6 bases and J by 8 bases, with 22 bases between. The CDR3 loop spans 15 amino acids. Per germline, CDR1 MNHEY and CDR2 SMNVEV (reference sequence). CDR3 amino acids: CASSAMDSDQSGYTF. The CDR3 coding sequence is TGTGCCAGCAGCGCCATGGACAGCGATCAGTCCGGCTACACCTTC.

Written as DNA, the CDR3 is TGTGCCAGCAGCCGTCTGGGGGGCGGCTACAATGAGCAGTTCTTC. It specifies CASSRLGGGYNEQFF. This chain uses TRBV7-9 with TRBJ2-1; either TRBD1 or TRBD2 may fit D (6 bases each). CDR1 and CDR2 from the germline V gene are SEHNR and FQNEAQ (reference sequence). The CDR3 is made up of 15 amino acids. Trimming took off 5 bases at V and 3 bases at J, with 14 bases between the two ends.

The gene calls are TRBV6-4 and TRBJ1-6, with TRBD1 matching over 11 bases. Germline V gives CDR1 MRHNA, CDR2 SNTAGT. CDR3 length: 15 amino acids. The ends lost 6 bases at V and 7 bases at J; junction bases unmatched: 5. The CDR3 region has the DNA TGTGCCAGCAGCGTCGGGACAGGGGGGAATTCACCCCTCCACTTT. Translated: CASSVGTGGNSPLHF.

The chain links TRBV5-1 to TRBJ2-2; D is undetermined. Germline V lookup: CDR1 SGHRS, CDR2 YFSETQ. Trimming shortened V by 4 bases and J by 5 bases, and 12 bases separated the two germline ends. The CDR3 loop spans 14 amino acids. CDR3 residues: CASSPRVVTGELFF. The CDR3 DNA reads as TGCGCCAGCAGCCCCCGAGTTGTAACCGGGGAGCTGTTTTTT.

J is TRBJ1-5 and V is TRBV18; 10 bases are shared with TRBD1. The CDR3 has 15 residues. V was pared by 4 bases and J by 4 bases, with 4 bases of the junction left unmatched. The germline gives CDR1 KGHSH, CDR2 LQKENI. The CDR3 loop is CASSLGQGVNQPQHF. For the CDR3, the DNA is TGTGCCAGCTCACTAGGACAGGGGGTTAATCAGCCCCAGCATTTT.

Ten or more counts support this clone. The CDR3 reads CASSQEVFLNYGYTF. The DNA of the CDR3 is TGCGCCAGCAGCCAAGAGGTGTTTCTGAACTATGGCTACACCTTC. The V call is TRBV4-1, the J call TRBJ1-2; D is uncertain. CDR3 length equals 15 residues. V was cut by 0 bases and J by 2 bases, with 10 bases left in between. The germline gives CDR1 MGHRA, CDR2 YSYEKL.

The V call is TRBV4-1, the J call TRBJ1-4; D is possibly TRBD1 (6 bases). From germline, CDR1 is MGHRA and CDR2 YSYEKL. V lost 4 bases and J lost 4, with 13 bases in between. This CDR3 region has 15 residues. The CDR3 sequence: CASSPGQTINEKLFF. Written as DNA, the CDR3 is TGCGCCAGCAGCCCTGGACAGACCATTAATGAAAAACTGTTTTTT.